This passage covers 21 T cell receptor beta chains from one sample sequenced in a study of cytomegalovirus exposure and HLA in healthy donors. PCR was performed using 60 Vbeta and 13 Jbeta primers. Method: immunoSEQ multiplex PCR; TCRdb's copy keeps in-frame clones and lacks some. The sample holds 150,000 to 200,000 clones. The specimen was PBMCs. All receptors derive from a woman under 30 in good health and CMV-seropositive.

V gene TRBV30 combines with J gene TRBJ1-2; 8 bases are shared with TRBD1. The CDR3 is made up of 14 amino acids. Germline loops: CDR1 GTSNPN, CDR2 SVGIG (reference sequence). J was trimmed by 9 bases and V by 2 bases; bases with no gene match: 11. The CDR3, as DNA: TGTGCCTGGAGTAGCCATGGACAGGGTGTGAGCTACACCTTC. Translated: CAWSSHGQGVSYTF. Complete variable domain (other parts from reference TRBV30 and TRBJ1-2): SQTIHQWPATLVQPVGSPLSLECTVEGTSNPNLYWYRQAAGRGLQLLFYSVGIGQISSEVPQNLSASRPQDRQFILSSKKLLLSDSGFYLCAWSSHGQGVSYTFGSGTRLTVV.

V is TRBV27 and J is TRBJ1-5, with a weak D call TRBD1 (5 bases). With 7 bases removed from V and 4 bases from J, the gap between germline ends came to 11 bases. Per germline, CDR1 MNHEY and CDR2 SMNVEV (reference sequence). The CDR3 runs to 13 residues. CDR3 sequence (DNA): TGTGCCAGCAAACCAGGGTGGAATCAGCCCCAGCATTTT. As protein: CASKPGWNQPQHF.

The rearrangement links TRBV7-2 to TRBJ1-3; D is ambiguous. Trimming took 1 base from V and 4 from J, leaving 8 bases between them. CDR1 SGHTA and CDR2 FQGNSA come from the germline V gene. The CDR3 is made up of 14 amino acids. The CDR3 is CASSLVPGGNTIYF. CDR3 bases: TGTGCCAGCAGCTTAGTTCCGGGGGGAAACACCATATATTTT.

The chain is built from TRBV5-4 and TRBJ2-1; D ambiguous. CDR3 length equals 12 residues. Germline V gene sequence: CDR1 SGHNT, CDR2 YYREEE (reference sequence). Trimming took off 0 bases at V and 5 bases at J, with 3 bases between the two ends. CDR3 in DNA: TGTGCCAGCAGCTTGGCTCACAATGAGCAGTTCTTC. It is translated as CASSLAHNEQFF.

The rearrangement links TRBV5-4 to TRBJ1-2, with 9 bases identical to TRBD1. Germline values: CDR1 SGHNT, CDR2 YYREEE (reference sequence). The CDR3 consists of 13 residues. The V segment lost 5 bases and the J segment 13 bases; nucleotides outside the gene matches: 12. The CDR3 region is CASSSGQGPPRTF. CDR3 nucleotide sequence: TGTGCCAGCAGTTCAGGACAGGGGCCTCCGCGCACCTTC.

About this clone itself: One end of the junction fails to match germline, which may point to a read error. The sample has other DNA sequences that encode this CDR3 too. The rearrangement joins TRBV18 to TRBJ1-1, with D perhaps matching TRBD1 (5 bases). The germline V gene encodes CDR1 KGHSH and CDR2 LQKENI. The CDR3 has 13 residues. CDR3 bases: TGTGCCAGCTCCGGGGGACTTGACACTGAGGCTTTCTTT. Protein: CASSGGLDTEAFF.

CDR3: CATQTGLAGRLTSYEQYF. As DNA, the CDR3 is TGCGCCACACAAACGGGACTAGCGGGACGCCTTACCTCCTACGAGCAGTACTTC. The gene calls are TRBV10-2 and TRBJ2-7; 13 nucleotides match TRBD2. CDR3 length equals 18 residues. V lost 10 bases and J lost 0; bases outside the gene matches: 15. Per germline, CDR1 WSHSY and CDR2 SAAADI.

The gene calls are TRBV6-1 and TRBJ2-5; no firm D call. The CDR3 is 13 amino acids. The V end was cut by 4 bases, the J end by 3 bases, with 9 bases between. Germline CDR1 and CDR2: MNHNS and SASEGT. CDR3 in amino acids: CASSGSTKETQYF. CDR3 DNA: TGTGCCAGCAGTGGATCAACTAAAGAGACCCAGTACTTC.

The J gene is TRBJ2-2, the V gene TRBV4-1; D gene unclear. This CDR3 spans 17 amino acids. V was shortened by 1 base and J by 4 bases, with 16 bases between the two germline ends. Germline V gene sequence: CDR1 MGHRA, CDR2 YSYEKL. CDR3 sequence reads: CASSQVNLVTFTGELFF. CDR3 sequence (DNA): TGCGCCAGCAGCCAAGTAAATCTCGTAACTTTCACCGGGGAGCTGTTTTTT.

V gene TRBV30 combines with J gene TRBJ2-1; 12 bases line up with TRBD2. Trimming removed 5 bases from V and 10 bases from J; junction bases left unmatched: 12. Germline V gene data show CDR1 as GTSNPN and CDR2 as SVGIG (reference sequence). The length of the CDR3 is 15 residues. The CDR3 sequence is CAWFPGLAGRGEQFF. The CDR3 nucleotides read TGTGCCTGGTTCCCGGGACTAGCGGGTAGAGGGGAGCAGTTCTTC.

The chain employs TRBV7-9 and TRBJ2-5; the match to TRBD2 covers 11 bases. Germline CDR1 reads SEHNR; CDR2 reads FQNEAQ (reference sequence). CDR3 length: 16 amino acids. Losses at the gene ends were 5 bases for V and 4 bases for J; bases not matched to a gene: 9. The CDR3 is CASSLVTSGTGETQYF. For the CDR3, the DNA is TGTGCCAGCAGCCTGGTGACTAGCGGGACCGGAGAGACCCAGTACTTC.

The V gene is TRBV10-3, the J gene TRBJ2-2; 7 positions match TRBD2. V was pared by 6 bases and J by 2 bases, with 3 bases of the junction left unmatched. Germline CDR1 ENHRY, CDR2 SYGVKD. CDR3 length equals 14 residues. CDR3 nucleotides: TGTGCCATCAGCCCTAGCGGCAACACCGGGGAGCTGTTTTTT. Translating it yields CAISPSGNTGELFF.

The rearrangement links TRBV19 to TRBJ1-5; 8 nucleotides align to TRBD1. Trimming at V came to 5 bases and at J to 6 bases, leaving 9 bases not matched to a gene. The V gene's germline CDR1 is LNHDA and CDR2 SQIVND (reference sequence). The CDR3 loop spans 15 amino acids. CDR3 protein: CASSLRQGLGQPQHF. The CDR3 coding sequence is TGTGCCAGTAGTCTTCGACAGGGGTTGGGTCAGCCCCAGCATTTT. Full variable domain (missing parts from reference TRBV19 and TRBJ1-5): DGGITQSPKYLFRKEGQNVTLSCEQNLNHDAMYWYRQDPGQGLRLIYYSQIVNDFQKGDIAEGYSVSREKKESFPLTVTSAQKNPTAFYLCASSLRQGLGQPQHFGDGTRLSIL.

J is TRBJ1-1 and V is TRBV2; D unclear. Per the germline V gene, CDR1 is SNHLY and CDR2 is FYNNEI. V shed 7 bases and J shed 2 bases, with 11 bases lying between them. The CDR3 loop spans 13 amino acids. CDR3 loop: CASKRIVNTEAFF. The CDR3 nucleotides are TGTGCCAGCAAGCGGATAGTAAACACTGAAGCTTTCTTT.

The chain combines TRBV29-1 with TRBJ1-1; 7 bases fit TRBD1. After removal of 3 bases from V and 9 bases from J, the junction contained 7 bases not matched to a gene. CDR3 length equals 12 residues. CDR1 and CDR2 (germline): SQVTM, ANQGSEA. The CDR3 here is CSVEKGRGQAFF. In DNA form, the CDR3 reads TGCAGCGTTGAGAAGGGAAGGGGGCAAGCTTTCTTT.

The chain combines TRBV6-1 with TRBJ2-2, with 9 bases identical to TRBD1. The CDR3 sequence is 13 residues long. With V trimmed by 9 bases and J by 8 bases, 7 bases remained unmatched. Germline CDR1 and CDR2: MNHNS and SASEGT. CDR3 coding DNA: TGTGCCAGGGGACAGGGTGATCGGGGGGAGCTGTTTTTT. Amino acid sequence: CARGQGDRGELFF.

This chain links TRBV4-1 with TRBJ2-1, with 11 bases identical to TRBD2. Per germline, CDR1 MGHRA and CDR2 YSYEKL. There are 17 residues in the CDR3. The J segment lost 2 bases and the V segment lost 3 bases, leaving 6 bases of the junction unmatched. For the CDR3, the DNA is TGCGCCAGCAGCCATTCACTAGCGGGAGACCCCTACAATGAGCAGTTCTTC. Protein: CASSHSLAGDPYNEQFF.

The rearrangement links TRBV4-1 to TRBJ1-1; D gene unclear. Germline V gene lookup returns CDR1 MGHRA and CDR2 YSYEKL. Trimming stripped 1 base from V and 0 bases from J, with 12 bases between. There are 16 residues in the CDR3. The chain's CDR3 is CASSQAVGRMNTEAFF. CDR3 coding DNA: TGCGCCAGCAGCCAAGCTGTGGGGAGGATGAACACTGAAGCTTTCTTT.

The chain has TRBV7-9 and TRBJ1-4, with a possible D match to TRBD1 (6 bases). The germline V gene encodes CDR1 SEHNR and CDR2 FQNEAQ (reference sequence). The length of the CDR3 is 15 residues. The V gene lost 4 bases and the J gene lost 5 bases, with 14 bases spanning the gap. CDR3: CASSWGGPTNEKLFF. CDR3 coding DNA: TGTGCCAGCAGCTGGGGGGGGCCCACCAATGAAAAACTGTTTTTT.

In nucleotides, the CDR3 is TGCGCCAGCAGCTTGATGCGGGGGGGCTCCTACGAGCAGTACTTC. Protein: CASSLMRGGSYEQYF. The genes are TRBV5-1 and TRBJ2-7, with 9 bases lining up with TRBD2. The trim removed 1 base at V and 0 bases at J, leaving 2 bases unmatched. Germline CDR1 and CDR2: SGHRS and YFSETQ. The CDR3 sequence is 15 residues long.

The chain employs TRBV4-1 and TRBJ2-5; 10 bases map to TRBD1. Near its end, the DNA agrees better with TRBJ2-7, so the J call may be wrong. The CDR3 spans 16 residues. Germline CDR1 reads MGHRA; CDR2 reads YSYEKL. The CDR3, as DNA: TGCGCCAGCAGCCGTTTTGGGACAGGGGTTTCCTACGAGCAGTACTTC. Translated, it gives CASSRFGTGVSYEQYF.